The rows below give T cell receptor beta chains drawn from one sample of a study of immune cell composition in non-small cell lung cancer. Repertoires were generated with immunoSEQ multiplex PCR, while TCRdb's copy carries only in-frame clones and drops some. The data contain just over 7,500 clones, roughly 78% of them singletons. The source material was lung tumor tissue. These receptors were taken from a human donor with non-small cell lung cancer. Each CDR3 is given with its conserved first and last residue. D genes are given only for firm matches. Expanded clones are given a class, and other clones once, few, many or no size at all.

V	size	J	D	DNA	CDR3
TRBV7-9	-	TRBJ2-2	TRBD1	TGTGCCAGCAGGCCATCCGGGACAGACACCGGGGAGCTGTTTTTT	CASRPSGTDTGELFF
TRBV11-3	-	TRBJ1-3	TRBD1	TGTGCCAGCAGCGGCGGGACAGGGTTCTCTGGAAACACCATATATTTT	CASSGGTGFSGNTIYF
TRBV11-2	few	TRBJ2-1	TRBD2	TGTGCCAGCAGCTCTTTAGTAGCGGGGGGTATCAATGAGCAGTTCTTC	CASSSLVAGGINEQFF
TRBV27	-	TRBJ2-5	-	TGTGCCAGCAGTTTAGCGGGGATTGAAGAGACCCAGTACTTC	CASSLAGIEETQYF
TRBV9	-	TRBJ2-4	-	TGTGCCAGCAGCGTAGGGGGGGTGCTGGGAAACATTCAGTACTTC	CASSVGGVLGNIQYF
TRBV11-2	few	TRBJ1-2	TRBD1	TGTGCCAGCAGCTTTGGGACAGGGGGAAACTATGGCTACACCTTC	CASSFGTGGNYGYTF
TRBV6-1	few	TRBJ1-1	TRBD1	TGTGCCAGCAGTGACCCGTCGGCAGGGGGCAGGGGCACTGAAGCTTTCTTT	CASSDPSAGGRGTEAFF
TRBV6-5	-	TRBJ2-1	TRBD1	TGTGCCAGCAGTTACTCGGGACAGGCCTACAATGAGCAGTTCTTC	CASSYSGQAYNEQFF
TRBV6-5	-	TRBJ1-1	TRBD1	TGTGCCAGCAGTTACCCGACAGGGCTGGCTTTCTTT	CASSYPTGLAFF
TRBV7-9	-	TRBJ2-7	TRBD1	TGTGCCAGCAGCCCCCTCGGACAGGGGGCCGACGAGCAGTACTTC	CASSPLGQGADEQYF
TRBV7-9	-	TRBJ2-7	-	TGTGCCAGCAGCTTCCTTGCGCACGAGCAGTACTTC	CASSFLAHEQYF
TRBV5-4	-	TRBJ1-6	TRBD1	TGCGCCAGCAGCCAAGAAGCCGCGACAGGGGTGAATTCACCCCTCCACTTT	CASSQEAATGVNSPLHF
TRBV5-5	few	TRBJ2-7	-	TGTGCCAGCAGCTTAGCCTCAGGGAGCTACGAGCAGTACTTC	CASSLASGSYEQYF
TRBV18	few	TRBJ1-5	-	TGTGCCAGCTCACTTACAGGGCTAGGAGGCAATCAGCCCCAGCATTTT	CASSLTGLGGNQPQHF
TRBV5-1	-	TRBJ1-3	TRBD1	TGCGCCAGCAGCCCTTCCGGACAGGGCTCTGGAAACACCATATATTTT	CASSPSGQGSGNTIYF
TRBV27	-	TRBJ1-2	-	TGTGCCAGCAACCCAGCTGCGGGGGGAATTAATAACTATGGCTACACCTTC	CASNPAAGGINNYGYTF
TRBV6-1	-	TRBJ1-5	-	TGTGCCAGCAGTGAAGGAGGGGGGGGTCAGCCCCAGCATTTT	CASSEGGGGQPQHF
TRBV19	-	TRBJ1-4	-	TGTGCCAGTAGTCGCGGAAGGGGCACTAATGAAAAACTGTTTTTT	CASSRGRGTNEKLFF
TRBV5-4	-	TRBJ1-3	-	TGTGCCAGCAGCTTTGGAGGGTTCTCTGGAAACACCATATATTTT	CASSFGGFSGNTIYF
TRBV6-6	-	TRBJ2-2	-	TGTGCCAGCAGTTACGTAAGGGACGGGGAGCTGTTTTTT	CASSYVRDGELFF
TRBV28	-	TRBJ1-2	-	TGTGCCAGCAGTTTATCCAAATATGGCTACACCTTC	CASSLSKYGYTF
TRBV21-1	-	TRBJ2-1	-	TGTGCCAGCAGCGAGTACAGGTTTAGCTCCTACAATGAGCAGTTCTTC	CASSEYRFSSYNEQFF
TRBV7-2	-	TRBJ2-1	TRBD2	TGTGCCAGCAGCTTCCTACTAGCGGGGGGGTACAATGAGCAGTTCTTC	CASSFLLAGGYNEQFF
TRBV11-3	-	TRBJ1-2	TRBD1	TGTGCCAGCAGCCCCGACAGGGGGCATGTTCTTGGTGGCTACACCTTC	CASSPDRGHVLGGYTF
TRBV4-3	-	TRBJ2-3	TRBD2	TGCGCCAGCAGCCAAGAAACCGGGACTAGTGGACTAACTAGCACAGATACGCAGTATTTT	CASSQETGTSGLTSTDTQYF
TRBV6-5	once	TRBJ1-4	TRBD1	TGTGCCAGCATTGGACAGGGGAATGAAAAACTGTTTTTT	CASIGQGNEKLFF
TRBV4-1	-	TRBJ1-1	TRBD1	TGCGCCAGCAGCCAAGATCAAACAGGGGTCACTGAAGCTTTCTTT	CASSQDQTGVTEAFF
TRBV27	-	TRBJ1-6	-	TGTGCCAGCAGTGTGTCCAGGGTGCTGGATAATTCACCCCTCCACTTT	CASSVSRVLDNSPLHF
TRBV6-5	-	TRBJ1-2	TRBD1	TGTGCCAGCAGGGGCGGGACAGGAATCTATGGCTACACCTTC	CASRGGTGIYGYTF
TRBV19	-	TRBJ1-2	-	TGTGCCAGTAGTAGCCACAGGGCTGACTGGGATGGCTACACCTTC	CASSSHRADWDGYTF
TRBV11-2	-	TRBJ1-1	-	TGTGCCAGCAGCCCCTGGGTCATGAACACTGAAGCTTTCTTT	CASSPWVMNTEAFF
TRBV6-5	once	TRBJ2-7	TRBD1	TGTGCCAGCAGCGATACGGGACAGGGGGCCTACGAGCAGTACTTC	CASSDTGQGAYEQYF
TRBV7-2	-	TRBJ1-1	-	TGTGCCAGCAGCTCCTCCGGGACCCTGGGATCTGAAGCTTTCTTT	CASSSSGTLGSEAFF
TRBV10-3	-	TRBJ2-4	-	TGTGCCATCAGTGAGGCAACAGGCCTAGCCAAAAACATTCAGTACTTC	CAISEATGLAKNIQYF
TRBV5-6	-	TRBJ2-7	-	TGTGCCAGCAGCTCTGTTGCCTCCTACGAGCAGTACTTC	CASSSVASYEQYF
TRBV6-4	-	TRBJ2-5	TRBD1	TGTGCCAGCAGCGAAGGGACAGGGGGACAAGAGACCCAGTACTTC	CASSEGTGGQETQYF
TRBV14	-	TRBJ2-7	-	TGTGCCAGCAGCCAAACAGGGGGAGGGCGAAACTCCTACGAGCAGTACTTC	CASSQTGGGRNSYEQYF
TRBV19	-	TRBJ2-1	-	TGTGCCAGTGGTCGGGACCGATACAATGAGCAGTTCTTC	CASGRDRYNEQFF
TRBV11-3	-	TRBJ1-2	-	TGTGCCAGCAGCTGGTTGTATGGCTACACCTTC	CASSWLYGYTF
TRBV9	-	TRBJ2-5	-	TGTGCCAGCAGCGTTAGTGGGCGCGGGGAGACCCAGTACTTC	CASSVSGRGETQYF